Shown below are 26 T cell receptor beta chains from a single sample sequenced in a study of T cells in Graves' hyperthyroidism and ophthalmopathy (dated by TCRdb to the late 2010s). Library method: multiplex PCR. Sequencing used an Illumina HiSeq 2000. TCR beta CDR3 regions were amplified from RNA transcripts. The first round of RT-PCR for the TCR CDR3 was performed with the HTBI primer set and the Qiagen OneStep RT-PCR kit. TCRdb trimmed the raw reads at Q25, called clones with MiXCR and kept productive beta chains. Under each unique CDR3 protein, matching rows form one entry showing the most common genes and DNA. This sample has hundreds of thousands of distinct CDR3 sequences in its table, and 15% to 20% of those were observed once. Jointly, the top ten make up roughly a sixth of the sample. Specimen: blood. The receptors shown here come from a woman in her forties or fifties with Graves' hyperthyroidism that later progressed to Graves' ophthalmopathy.

Only a few counts were recorded for this clonotype. At one end, the junction sequence differs from germline, possibly due to a read error. The chain carries TRBV7-7 and TRBJ2-1, with D perhaps matching TRBD2 (6 bases). Germline V gene lookup returns CDR1 SSHAT and CDR2 FNYEAQ (reference sequence). The CDR3 spans 14 residues. As DNA, the CDR3 is TGTGCTAGCAGCTTAGAACTAGCTTCGGTTGAGCAGTTCTTC. Protein product: CASSLELASVEQFF.

This clonotype has at least ten counts. V and J are TRBV7-2 and TRBJ2-7; D tentatively fits TRBD1 or TRBD2 (5 bases each). Trimming stripped 1 base from V and 2 bases from J, with 9 bases between. CDR1 and CDR2 (germline): SGHTA, FQGNSA. The CDR3 extends over 14 amino acids. The CDR3 loop is CASSLDGGPYEQYF. The CDR3 region has the DNA TGTGCCAGCAGCTTAGATGGGGGTCCCTACGAGCAGTACTTC.

This clonotype was seen ten or more times. The chain uses TRBV2 and TRBJ1-1; unclear D gene. The CDR3 runs 13 residues. The V gene's germline CDR1 is SNHLY and CDR2 FYNNEI. V was trimmed by 4 bases and J by 2 bases, leaving 8 bases between them. This CDR3 is CASSGQANTEAFF. CDR3 sequence (DNA): TGTGCCAGCAGTGGGCAGGCAAACACTGAAGCTTTCTTT.

Many counts were recorded for this clonotype. The chain couples TRBV5-1 to TRBJ2-5; unclear D gene. CDR1 SGHRS and CDR2 YFSETQ come from the germline V gene. V was trimmed by 4 bases and J by 2 bases, leaving 6 bases between them. The length of the CDR3 is 12 residues. The CDR3 DNA reads as TGCGCCAGCAGCGACGGTCAAGAGACCCAGTACTTC. Translation gives CASSDGQETQYF.

The chain links TRBV4-1 to TRBJ2-7; 9 positions match TRBD1. Germline V CDR1 and CDR2: MGHRA, YSYEKL. This CDR3 is built from 16 residues. The junction had 5 bases not matched to a gene; V was cut back by 0 bases and J by 2 bases. The CDR3 sequence: CASSQDLRQGAYEQYF. The CDR3 nucleotides read TGCGCCAGCAGCCAAGATTTGAGACAGGGGGCCTACGAGCAGTACTTC.

V gene TRBV6-2 or TRBV6-3 combines with J gene TRBJ1-6; 7 bases agree with TRBD1. The CDR3 has 16 residues. CDR1 MNHEY and CDR2 SVGEGT come from the germline V gene. J gave up 4 bases and V 4 bases, and 7 bases lay outside the gene matches. In nucleotides, the CDR3 is TGTGCCAGCAGTTTAGCCGGGACAGCTTATAATTCACCCCTCCACTTT. It specifies CASSLAGTAYNSPLHF.

The V gene is TRBV20-1, the J gene TRBJ1-5; D is unresolved. The CDR3 extends over 14 amino acids. Germline V gives CDR1 DFQATT, CDR2 SNEGSKA (reference sequence). V was trimmed by 3 bases and J by 4 bases, leaving 13 bases between them. In DNA, the CDR3 is TGCAGTGCTAGTCTAGGGAACCCGAATCAGCCCCAGCATTTT. This sequence encodes CSASLGNPNQPQHF.

As to this clonotype: This may be a read error: a much more frequent sequence differs by one nucleotide. The chain couples TRBV18 to TRBJ1-4; D may be TRBD1 (6 bases). With 8 bases removed from V and 4 bases from J, the gap between germline ends came to 11 bases. Germline V lookup: CDR1 KGHSH, CDR2 LQKENI. CDR3 length: 13 amino acids. Here the CDR3 DNA reads TGTGCCAGCACCCGGGACAATAATGAAAAACTGTTTTTT. It is translated as CASTRDNNEKLFF.

Ten or more counts support this clonotype. The chain employs TRBV20-1 and TRBJ2-4; D tentatively reads TRBD1 or TRBD2 (6 bases each). The V end was cut by 5 bases, the J end by 8 bases, with 19 bases between. CDR1 is DFQATT, CDR2 SNEGSKA, per germline (reference sequence). The CDR3 is made up of 14 amino acids. The CDR3 is CSASGARGGDIQYF. The DNA for the CDR3 is TGCAGTGCTTCGGGGGCTAGAGGCGGGGACATTCAGTACTTC.

The chain uses TRBV18 and TRBJ2-7; 10 bases match TRBD1. Trimming at V came to 8 bases and at J to 3 bases, leaving 7 bases not matched to a gene. Looked up from germline, CDR1 is KGHSH and CDR2 is LQKENI. The CDR3 contains 14 residues. CDR3 in amino acids: CASGPGTGVYEQYF. The DNA for the CDR3 is TGTGCCAGCGGACCCGGGACAGGGGTCTACGAGCAGTACTTC.

A few counts support this clonotype. This chain joins TRBV6-1 and TRBJ1-5, with 10 positions matching TRBD1. The CDR3 is 15 amino acids. Germline assignment: CDR1 MNHNS and CDR2 SASEGT. V was pared by 6 bases and J by 7 bases, with 9 bases of the junction left unmatched. The CDR3 loop is CASSETGGEAQPQHF. CDR3 sequence (DNA): TGTGCCAGCAGCGAGACAGGGGGCGAGGCCCAGCCCCAGCATTTT.

V and J are TRBV19 and TRBJ1-4; D remains unclear. Germline loops: CDR1 LNHDA, CDR2 SQIVND (reference sequence). Deletions cut 1 base from V and 1 base from J, with 7 bases between. CDR3 length: 15 residues. CDR3 coding DNA: TGTGCCAGTAGTATAGCTAGGATAACTAATGAAAAACTGTTTTTT. It encodes CASSIARITNEKLFF.

There are a few counts of this clonotype. V and J are TRBV7-6 and TRBJ2-2; 8 nucleotides agree with TRBD2. J was trimmed by 5 bases and V by 1 base; bases with no gene match: 6. The CDR3 has 16 amino acids. CDR1 is SGHVS, CDR2 FNYEAQ, per germline. The CDR3 sequence: CASSLGGGGTTGELFF. The DNA of the CDR3 is TGTGCCAGCAGCTTAGGTGGCGGGGGGACGACCGGGGAGCTGTTTTTT.

The table lists this clonotype with many counts. The chain carries TRBV11-1 and TRBJ2-2; maybe TRBD2 (6 bases). Trimming stripped 4 bases from V and 2 bases from J, with 11 bases between. Germline V gene lookup returns CDR1 SGHAT and CDR2 FQDESV (reference sequence). The CDR3 consists of 15 residues. The CDR3 nucleotides read TGTGCCAGCAGCTCACGGCGGGGCAACACCGGGGAGCTGTTTTTT. Its translation: CASSSRRGNTGELFF. The full variable domain, completed using reference TRBV11-1 and TRBJ2-2, is EAEVAQSPRYKITEKSQAVAFWCDPISGHATLYWYRQILGQGPELLVQFQDESVVDDSQLPKDRFSAERLKGVDSTLKIQPAELGDSAMYLCASSSRRGNTGELFFGEGSRLTVL.

Written as DNA, the CDR3 is TGCGCCAGCAGCTTGGTCGGGCTGAACTATGGCTACACCTTC. It specifies CASSLVGLNYGYTF. The genes are TRBV5-1 and TRBJ1-2; D gene ambiguous. CDR1 is SGHRS, CDR2 YFSETQ, per germline. The CDR3 runs 14 residues. V shed 0 bases and J shed 2 bases, with 8 bases lying between them.

This clonotype was detected only a few times. The genes are TRBV12-3 or TRBV12-4 and TRBJ2-5; D is possibly TRBD2 (5 bases). V lost 6 bases to trimming and J lost 7 bases, with 18 bases between them. This CDR3 is built from 14 residues. CDR3 sequence (DNA): TGTGCCAGCAGACCCCGGGGAAAGGAAGTGACCCAGTACTTC. Translation: CASRPRGKEVTQYF.

This chain uses TRBV10-3 with TRBJ1-5; TRBD1 is a possible D gene (5 bases). The CDR3 consists of 14 residues. The V and J ends lost 5 bases and 3 bases respectively, with 11 bases between them. The germline V gene has CDR1 ENHRY and CDR2 SYGVKD. The CDR3 nucleotides are TGTGCCATCAGTTATCAGGGATTCAATCAGCCCCAGCATTTT. Its protein product is CAISYQGFNQPQHF.

This clonotype has ten or more counts. This sequence joins TRBV18 and TRBJ2-1; D is unresolved. The germline V gene has CDR1 KGHSH and CDR2 LQKENI. The V end lost 0 bases, the J end lost 8 bases, and 14 bases lay between the germline ends. This CDR3 is built from 15 residues. In DNA form, the CDR3 reads TGTGCCAGCTCACCACCGCTTATGCCTGAGGATGAGCAGTTCTTC. Translation gives CASSPPLMPEDEQFF.

Ten or more counts support this clonotype. V is TRBV11-2 and J is TRBJ2-5, with D possibly TRBD2 on 6 matching bases. The V end was cut by 5 bases, the J end by 2 bases, with 15 bases between. Germline assignment: CDR1 SGHAT and CDR2 FQNNGV. The CDR3 length is 15 residues. The CDR3 region has the DNA TGTGCCAGCAGCCCCACCGGGCGGGATCAAGAGACCCAGTACTTC. Protein product: CASSPTGRDQETQYF.

There are a few counts of this clonotype. V usage is TRBV6-1 and J usage is TRBJ1-1; the D gene is possibly TRBD1 (5 bases). This CDR3 region has 16 residues. Per germline, CDR1 MNHNS and CDR2 SASEGT. V lost 5 bases, J lost 0 bases, and 16 bases lay in between. The CDR3: CASSYGGGFLNTEAFF. DNA for the CDR3: TGTGCCAGCAGTTATGGCGGGGGGTTTCTGAACACTGAAGCTTTCTTT.

This clonotype was found many times. V and J are TRBV5-1 and TRBJ1-1; 7 nucleotides match TRBD1. Germline assignment: CDR1 SGHRS and CDR2 YFSETQ. The CDR3 totals 15 residues. V lost 2 bases, J lost 1 base, and 5 bases stayed unmatched. CDR3 residues: CASSLLRTGNTEAFF. CDR3 nucleotides: TGCGCCAGCAGCTTACTCAGGACAGGGAACACTGAAGCTTTCTTT.

This clonotype was counted a few times. The chain combines TRBV6-5 with TRBJ1-2; the D gene is possibly TRBD1 (5 bases). The CDR3 spans 14 residues. V shed 0 bases and J shed 6 bases, with 11 bases lying between them. Germline assignment: CDR1 MNHEY and CDR2 SVGAGI. In DNA form, the CDR3 reads TGTGCCAGCAGTTACTCACAGGAATCGGATGGCTACACCTTC. It codes for CASSYSQESDGYTF.

The sample holds a few counts of this clonotype. The DNA of the CDR3 is TGTGCCACCAGCAGAGTGGGTCAACCGGAAGGAGATACGCAGTATTTT. As protein: CATSRVGQPEGDTQYF. This chain links TRBV15 with TRBJ2-3; D gene unclear. This CDR3 contains 16 residues. V was pared by 1 base and J by 5 bases, with 16 bases between. CDR1 and CDR2 (germline): LNHNV, YYDKDF (reference sequence).

This clonotype was seen many times. The chain couples TRBV18 to TRBJ1-2; 10 bases fit TRBD1. The CDR3 has 13 residues. With V trimmed by 3 bases and J by 8 bases, 3 bases remained unmatched. Germline CDR1 and CDR2: KGHSH and LQKENI. The DNA of the CDR3 is TGTGCCAGCTCACCGGGACAGGGGAGAGGCTACACCTTC. It encodes CASSPGQGRGYTF. The full variable domain, completed using reference TRBV18 and TRBJ1-2, is NAGVMQNPRHLVRRRGQEARLRCSPMKGHSHVYWYRQLPEEGLKFMVYLQKENIIDESGMPKERFSAEFPKEGPSILRIQQVVRGDSAAYFCASSPGQGRGYTFGSGTRLTVV.

V gene TRBV19 combines with J gene TRBJ2-7; TRBD1 matches at 7 bases. The V gene end was trimmed by 6 bases and the J gene end by 1 base; junction bases not matched to a gene: 9. Germline V gene data show CDR1 as LNHDA and CDR2 as SQIVND (reference sequence). CDR3 size: 15 residues. CDR3 sequence reads: CASSPGTAESYEQYF. The CDR3 DNA sequence: TGTGCCAGTAGCCCCGGGACAGCCGAGTCCTACGAGCAGTACTTC.

This clonotype was seen repeatedly, ten times or more. The rearrangement joins TRBV12-3 or TRBV12-4 to TRBJ2-7; 7 nucleotides line up with TRBD1. V shed 5 bases and J 2 bases; nucleotides not matched to a gene: 3. The CDR3 extends over 13 amino acids. DNA of the CDR3: TGTGCCAGCAGTACTGACAGGGCCTACGAGCAGTACTTC. Its protein is CASSTDRAYEQYF.